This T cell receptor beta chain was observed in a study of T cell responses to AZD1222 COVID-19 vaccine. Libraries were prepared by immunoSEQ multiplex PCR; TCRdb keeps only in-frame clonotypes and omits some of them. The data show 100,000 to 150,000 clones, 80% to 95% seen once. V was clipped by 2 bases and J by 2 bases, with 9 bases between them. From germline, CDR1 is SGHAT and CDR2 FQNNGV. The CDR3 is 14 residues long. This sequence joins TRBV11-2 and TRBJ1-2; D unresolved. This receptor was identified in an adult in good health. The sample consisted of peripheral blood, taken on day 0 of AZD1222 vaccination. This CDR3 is CASSLSPGNYGYTF. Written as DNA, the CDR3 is TGTGCCAGCAGCTTATCCCCAGGAAACTATGGCTACACCTTC.